Listed below are T cell receptor beta chains from one sample, sequenced in a study of cytomegalovirus exposure and HLA in healthy donors. Produced via immunoSEQ multiplex PCR; TCRdb's table is partial and in-frame only. Of approximately 280,000 clones listed, around 86% are singletons. Sequences were obtained from PBMCs. The receptors originated from a man aged 35 to 55 in good health and CMV-seropositive. CDR3s include the opening cysteine and the closing phenylalanine or tryptophan. Fields, in order: D gene, clone size, J gene, V gene, CDR3 DNA, CDR3 protein. D genes are given only for firm matches. Rows may omit the clone size; those that give it use once, few, many or a size class.

D: -; size: once; J: TRBJ1-1; V: TRBV28; DNA: TGTGCCAGCAGCTCCGGACAGATGAACACTGAAGCTTTCTTT; CDR3: CASSSGQMNTEAFF
D: -; size: -; J: TRBJ1-2; V: TRBV29-1; DNA: TGCAGCGTTTCGACAACTGCTAACTATGGCTACACCTTC; CDR3: CSVSTTANYGYTF
D: TRBD1; size: -; J: TRBJ1-5; V: TRBV19; DNA: TGTGCCAGTCGGACAGGGGACCATAGCAATCAGCCCCAGCATTTT; CDR3: CASRTGDHSNQPQHF
D: TRBD2; size: few; J: TRBJ2-7; V: TRBV7-8; DNA: TGTGCCAGCAGCTTAGGTCTAGCGGGAGGGATAGCGCAGTACTTC; CDR3: CASSLGLAGGIAQYF
D: -; size: -; J: TRBJ2-1; V: TRBV23-1; DNA: TGCGCCAGCAGTCAATCGCAGTGGGAGGAATACAATGAGCAGTTCTTC; CDR3: CASSQSQWEEYNEQFF
D: TRBD1; size: few; J: TRBJ1-1; V: TRBV6-1; DNA: TGTGCCAGCAGTGCACAGGGACAGGTATATTCGAACACTGAAGCTTTCTTT; CDR3: CASSAQGQVYSNTEAFF
D: TRBD1; size: -; J: TRBJ1-1; V: TRBV11-2; DNA: TGTGCCAGCACCTTACTGACAGGGTCTTGGGACACTGAAGCTTTCTTT; CDR3: CASTLLTGSWDTEAFF
D: TRBD2; size: -; J: TRBJ2-7; V: TRBV27; DNA: TGTGCCAGCAGCTATACTAGCGGGAAGACCTACGAGCAGTACTTC; CDR3: CASSYTSGKTYEQYF
D: -; size: -; J: TRBJ1-1; V: TRBV27; DNA: TGTGCCAGCAGCCGAACAGGGATGAACACTGAAGCTTTCTTT; CDR3: CASSRTGMNTEAFF
D: TRBD1; size: once; J: TRBJ1-1; V: TRBV19; DNA: TGTGCCAGTAGTATAGGCAGGGGGCTGAACACTGAAGCTTTCTTT; CDR3: CASSIGRGLNTEAFF
D: -; size: -; J: TRBJ2-7; V: TRBV5-1; DNA: TGCGCCAGCAGATTCCGGGACATACGCTCCTACGAGCAGTACTTC; CDR3: CASRFRDIRSYEQYF
D: TRBD1; size: -; J: TRBJ2-7; V: TRBV29-1; DNA: TGCAGCGTTCAACCGCCAGGGGGAGTGGGGGAGCAGTACTTC; CDR3: CSVQPPGGVGEQYF
D: -; size: -; J: TRBJ2-7; V: TRBV4-2; DNA: TGTGCCAGCAGCCTCCGCCAGGGGAGGGAATACGAGCAGTACTTC; CDR3: CASSLRQGREYEQYF
D: TRBD1; size: -; J: TRBJ2-7; V: TRBV28; DNA: TGTGCCAGCAGGATGACAGGGGAAGCCTACGAGCAGTACTTC; CDR3: CASRMTGEAYEQYF
D: TRBD1; size: -; J: TRBJ1-2; V: TRBV6-5; DNA: TGTGCCAGCAGTTACTTCAGGGGGCTAGATGGCTATGGCTACACCTTC; CDR3: CASSYFRGLDGYGYTF
D: TRBD1; size: once; J: TRBJ2-2; V: TRBV7-2; DNA: TGTGCCAGCAGCCTGTTAGGGGGCGGCGGGGAGCTGTTTTTT; CDR3: CASSLLGGGGELFF
D: TRBD1; size: -; J: TRBJ2-7; V: TRBV19; DNA: TGTGCCAGTAGTAACCCGGGACAGGCGTCCTCCTACGAGCAGTACTTC; CDR3: CASSNPGQASSYEQYF
D: -; size: -; J: TRBJ1-6; V: TRBV6-5; DNA: TGTGCCAGTGGGAGGCTTTCACCCCTCCACTTT; CDR3: CASGRLSPLHF
D: TRBD1; size: -; J: TRBJ2-7; V: TRBV6-1; DNA: TGTGCCAGCAGGACCCGGGACAGCTCCTACGAGCAGTACTTC; CDR3: CASRTRDSSYEQYF
D: -; size: -; J: TRBJ2-1; V: TRBV7-3; DNA: TGTGCCAGCAGCTTAACCCCTAATGAGCAGTTCTTC; CDR3: CASSLTPNEQFF
D: TRBD2; size: -; J: TRBJ2-2; V: TRBV5-6; DNA: TGTGCCAGCAGCCCGACTAGCGGGAGGGCCAGTACCGGGGAGCTGTTTTTT; CDR3: CASSPTSGRASTGELFF
D: TRBD1; size: few; J: TRBJ2-1; V: TRBV6-5; DNA: TGTGCCAGCAGTGGGGACAGGGGGTCCTACAATGAGCAGTTCTTC; CDR3: CASSGDRGSYNEQFF
D: -; size: -; J: TRBJ1-4; V: TRBV13; DNA: TGTGCCAGCAGCTTCAGGGTGCGGGAAAAACTGTTTTTT; CDR3: CASSFRVREKLFF
D: TRBD2; size: -; J: TRBJ2-1; V: TRBV2; DNA: TGTGCCAGCAGTGAAAAAGCGGGAGTGTTGGTGTACTACAATGAGCAGTTCTTC; CDR3: CASSEKAGVLVYYNEQFF
D: TRBD2; size: -; J: TRBJ2-7; V: TRBV9; DNA: TGTGCCAGCAGCGTATTAGCGGGGGCGTCCTACGAGCAGTACTTC; CDR3: CASSVLAGASYEQYF
D: -; size: -; J: TRBJ2-7; V: TRBV18; DNA: TGTGCCAGCTCACCAGCCGGGGTCCACGAGCAGTACTTC; CDR3: CASSPAGVHEQYF
D: -; size: -; J: TRBJ2-1; V: TRBV4-3; DNA: TGCGCCAGCAGCCAAGATCAGATTGGAGCTAGGGGCGATGAGCAGTTCTTC; CDR3: CASSQDQIGARGDEQFF
D: TRBD1; size: -; J: TRBJ1-1; V: TRBV27; DNA: TGTGCCAGCAGTTACAGGGGGCGCGGCACTGAAGCTTTCTTT; CDR3: CASSYRGRGTEAFF
D: -; size: -; J: TRBJ1-1; V: TRBV28; DNA: TGTGCCAGCAGCCTTAGGCACCATAGCTTTGAAGCTTTCTTT; CDR3: CASSLRHHSFEAFF
D: TRBD1; size: -; J: TRBJ2-3; V: TRBV15; DNA: TGTGCCACCAGCTCGGTCAGGGGGGATACGCAGTATTTT; CDR3: CATSSVRGDTQYF
D: TRBD1; size: few; J: TRBJ1-2; V: TRBV14; DNA: TGTGCCAGCAGCCCGACCGGACAGGGAGGCTATGGCTACACCTTC; CDR3: CASSPTGQGGYGYTF
D: TRBD2; size: -; J: TRBJ2-7; V: TRBV9; DNA: TGTGCCAGCAGCCCTAATTGGCGGGAGGCGGAAGAGCAGTACTTC; CDR3: CASSPNWREAEEQYF
D: -; size: -; J: TRBJ2-7; V: TRBV7-6; DNA: TGTGCCAGCAGCCCCGATCTCCACGAGCAGTACTTC; CDR3: CASSPDLHEQYF
D: TRBD2; size: once; J: TRBJ2-1; V: TRBV28; DNA: TGTGCCAGCAGCCCATTTAGGAGGGCTAGCGGGAGGGCCAATGAGCAGTTCTTC; CDR3: CASSPFRRASGRANEQFF
D: TRBD1; size: -; J: TRBJ2-3; V: TRBV19; DNA: TGTGCCAGTAGTATAGGGCCAGGGGGAGATACGCAGTATTTT; CDR3: CASSIGPGGDTQYF
D: -; size: -; J: TRBJ2-2; V: TRBV2; DNA: TGTGCCAGCAGGAGGGATTCTCTAGGATCGGACGGGGAGCTGTTTTTT; CDR3: CASRRDSLGSDGELFF
D: TRBD2; size: -; J: TRBJ2-7; V: TRBV20-1; DNA: TGCGGCCTAGCGGGAGTCAGCGAGCAGTACTTC; CDR3: CGLAGVSEQYF
D: TRBD1; size: -; J: TRBJ2-7; V: TRBV10-3; DNA: TGTGCCATCAGGGGGGACAGCTCCTACTACGAGCAGTACTTC; CDR3: CAIRGDSSYYEQYF
D: -; size: once; J: TRBJ2-5; V: TRBV27; DNA: TGTGCCAGCAGTTTAACTGTTGAAGAGACCCAGTACTTC; CDR3: CASSLTVEETQYF
D: -; size: -; J: TRBJ1-1; V: TRBV28; DNA: TGTGCCAGCAGTTTCGGGGTCGGGGGCTTCACCGGGGGGCGCACTGAAGCTTTCTTT; CDR3: CASSFGVGGFTGGRTEAFF